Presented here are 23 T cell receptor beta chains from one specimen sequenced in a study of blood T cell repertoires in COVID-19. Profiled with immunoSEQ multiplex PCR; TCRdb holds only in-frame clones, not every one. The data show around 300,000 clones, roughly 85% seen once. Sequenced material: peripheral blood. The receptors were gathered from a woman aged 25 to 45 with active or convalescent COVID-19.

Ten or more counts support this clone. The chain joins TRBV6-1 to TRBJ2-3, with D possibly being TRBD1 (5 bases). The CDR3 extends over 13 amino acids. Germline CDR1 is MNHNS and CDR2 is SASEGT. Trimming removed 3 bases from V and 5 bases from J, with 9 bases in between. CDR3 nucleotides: TGTGCCAGCAGTGACAGGGCGGTAGATACGCAGTATTTT. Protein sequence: CASSDRAVDTQYF.

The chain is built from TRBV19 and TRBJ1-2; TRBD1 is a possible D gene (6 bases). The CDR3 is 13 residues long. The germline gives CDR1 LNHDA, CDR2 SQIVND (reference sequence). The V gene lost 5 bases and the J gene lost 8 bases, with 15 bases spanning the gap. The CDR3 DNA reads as TGTGCCAGTAGTGAAGACAGGTTGCGGGGCTACACCTTC. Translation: CASSEDRLRGYTF.

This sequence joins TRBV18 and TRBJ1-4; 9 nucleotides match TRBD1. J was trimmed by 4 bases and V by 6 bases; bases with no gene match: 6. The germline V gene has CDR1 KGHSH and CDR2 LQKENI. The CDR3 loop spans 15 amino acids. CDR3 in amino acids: CASSRDRADNEKLFF. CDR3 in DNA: TGTGCCAGCTCCCGGGACAGGGCGGATAATGAAAAACTGTTTTTT.

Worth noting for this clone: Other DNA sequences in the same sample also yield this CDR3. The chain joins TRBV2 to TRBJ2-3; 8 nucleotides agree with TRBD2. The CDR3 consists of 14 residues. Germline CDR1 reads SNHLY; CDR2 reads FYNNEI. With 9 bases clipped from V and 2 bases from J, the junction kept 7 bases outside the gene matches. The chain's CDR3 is CASRAGGFTDTQYF. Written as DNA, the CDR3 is TGTGCCAGTCGGGCGGGGGGTTTCACAGATACGCAGTATTTT.

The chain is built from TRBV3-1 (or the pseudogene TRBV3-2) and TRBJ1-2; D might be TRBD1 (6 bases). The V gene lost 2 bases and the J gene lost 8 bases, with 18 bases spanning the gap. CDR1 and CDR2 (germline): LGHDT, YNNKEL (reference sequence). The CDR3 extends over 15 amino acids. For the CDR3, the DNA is TGTGCCAGCAGCCAAAGGGGGATTCCACATGTGGGCTACACCTTC. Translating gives CASSQRGIPHVGYTF.

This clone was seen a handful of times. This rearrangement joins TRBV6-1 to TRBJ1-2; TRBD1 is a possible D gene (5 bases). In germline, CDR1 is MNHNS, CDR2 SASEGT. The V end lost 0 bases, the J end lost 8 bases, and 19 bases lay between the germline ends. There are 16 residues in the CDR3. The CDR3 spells CASSEAIEFGGGGYTF. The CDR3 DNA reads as TGTGCCAGCAGTGAAGCAATCGAATTCGGGGGGGGAGGCTACACCTTC.

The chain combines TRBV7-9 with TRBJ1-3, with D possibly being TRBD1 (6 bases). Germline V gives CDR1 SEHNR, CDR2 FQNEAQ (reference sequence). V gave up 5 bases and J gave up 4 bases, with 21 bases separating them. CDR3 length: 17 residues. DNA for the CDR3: TGTGCCAGCAGCCCCCCCCGGGGGGCGCCGGGAGGAAACACCATATATTTT. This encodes CASSPPRGAPGGNTIYF.

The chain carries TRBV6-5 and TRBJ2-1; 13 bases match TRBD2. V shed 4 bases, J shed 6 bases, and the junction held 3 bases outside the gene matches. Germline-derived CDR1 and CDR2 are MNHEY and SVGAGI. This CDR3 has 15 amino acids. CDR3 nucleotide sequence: TGTGCCAGCAGTTCGGGACTAGCGGGGTTCAATGAGCAGTTCTTC. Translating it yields CASSSGLAGFNEQFF.

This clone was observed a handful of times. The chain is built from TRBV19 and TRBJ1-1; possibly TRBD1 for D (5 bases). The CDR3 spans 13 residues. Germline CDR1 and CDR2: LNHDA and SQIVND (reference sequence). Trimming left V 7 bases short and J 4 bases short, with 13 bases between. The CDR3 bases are TGTGCCAGTACGAAGGGGCGAGCCACTGAAGCTTTCTTT. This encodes CASTKGRATEAFF.

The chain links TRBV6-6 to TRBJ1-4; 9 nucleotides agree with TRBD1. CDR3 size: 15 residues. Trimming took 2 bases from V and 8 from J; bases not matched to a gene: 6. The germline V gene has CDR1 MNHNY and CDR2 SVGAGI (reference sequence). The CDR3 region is CASSYPGQGQEKLFF. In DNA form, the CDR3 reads TGTGCCAGCAGTTACCCGGGACAGGGCCAGGAAAAACTGTTTTTT.

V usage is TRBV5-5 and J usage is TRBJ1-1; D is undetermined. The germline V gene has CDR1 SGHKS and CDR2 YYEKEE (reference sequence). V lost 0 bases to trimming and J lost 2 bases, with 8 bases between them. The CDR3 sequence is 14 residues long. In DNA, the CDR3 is TGTGCCAGCAGCTTGGGGCTTATAAACACTGAAGCTTTCTTT. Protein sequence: CASSLGLINTEAFF.

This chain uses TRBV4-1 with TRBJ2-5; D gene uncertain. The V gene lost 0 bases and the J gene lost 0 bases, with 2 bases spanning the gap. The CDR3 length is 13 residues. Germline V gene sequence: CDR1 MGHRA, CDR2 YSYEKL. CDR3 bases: TGCGCCAGCAGCCAAGATAACCAAGAGACCCAGTACTTC. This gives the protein CASSQDNQETQYF.

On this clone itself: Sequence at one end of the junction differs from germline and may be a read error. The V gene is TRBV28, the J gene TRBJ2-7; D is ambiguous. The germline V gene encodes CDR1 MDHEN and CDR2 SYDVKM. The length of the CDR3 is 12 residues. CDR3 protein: CASSIGSLASHF. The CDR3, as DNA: TGTGCCAGCAGCATCGGGTCACTGGCTTCGCACTTC. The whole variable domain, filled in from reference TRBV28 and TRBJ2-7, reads DVKVTQSSRYLVKRTGEKVFLECVQDMDHENMFWYRQDPGLGLRLIYFSYDVKMKEKGDIPEGYSVSREKKERFSLILESASTNQTSMYLCASSIGSLASHFGPGTRLTVT.

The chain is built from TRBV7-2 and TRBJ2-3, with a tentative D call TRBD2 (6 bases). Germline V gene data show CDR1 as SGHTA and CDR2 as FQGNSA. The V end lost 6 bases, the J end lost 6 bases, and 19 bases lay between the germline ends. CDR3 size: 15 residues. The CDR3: CASSHPTSRGDTQYF. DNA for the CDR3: TGTGCCAGCAGTCATCCAACCAGCCGGGGGGATACGCAGTATTTT.

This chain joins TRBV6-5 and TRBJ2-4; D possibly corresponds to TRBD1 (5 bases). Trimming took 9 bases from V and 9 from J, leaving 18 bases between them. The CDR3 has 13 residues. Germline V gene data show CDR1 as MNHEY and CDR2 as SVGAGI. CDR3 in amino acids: CASTPGIGAIQYF. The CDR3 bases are TGTGCCAGTACCCCAGGGATTGGGGCCATTCAGTACTTC.

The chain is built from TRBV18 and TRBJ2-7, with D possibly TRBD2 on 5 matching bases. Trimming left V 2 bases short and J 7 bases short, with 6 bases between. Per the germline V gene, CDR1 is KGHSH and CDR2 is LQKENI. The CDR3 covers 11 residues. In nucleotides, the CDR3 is TGTGCCAGCTCACCAGGAGGAGAGCAGTACTTC. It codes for CASSPGGEQYF.

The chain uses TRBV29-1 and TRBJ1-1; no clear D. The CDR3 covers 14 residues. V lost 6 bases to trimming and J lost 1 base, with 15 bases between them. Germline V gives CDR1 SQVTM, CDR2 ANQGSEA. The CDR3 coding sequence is TGCAGCGTAGGGAGAGGCAGACAGAACACTGAAGCTTTCTTT. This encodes CSVGRGRQNTEAFF. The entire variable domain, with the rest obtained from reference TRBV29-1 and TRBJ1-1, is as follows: SAVISQKPSRDICQRGTSLTIQCQVDSQVTMMFWYRQQPGQSLTLIATANQGSEATYESGFVIDKFPISRPNLTFSTLTVSNMSPEDSSIYLCSVGRGRQNTEAFFGQGTRLTVV.

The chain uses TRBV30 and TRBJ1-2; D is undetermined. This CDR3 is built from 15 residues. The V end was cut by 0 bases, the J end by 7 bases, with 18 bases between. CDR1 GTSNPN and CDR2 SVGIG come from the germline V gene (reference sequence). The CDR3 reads CAWSVRRGTPGGYTF. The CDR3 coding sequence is TGTGCCTGGAGTGTACGCCGGGGAACACCGGGTGGCTACACCTTC.

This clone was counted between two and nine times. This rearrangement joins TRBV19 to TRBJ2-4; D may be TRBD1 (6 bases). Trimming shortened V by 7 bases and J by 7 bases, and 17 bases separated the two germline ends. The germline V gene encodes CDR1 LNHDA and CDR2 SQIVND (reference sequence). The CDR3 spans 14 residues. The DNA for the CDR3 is TGTGCCAGTACCCCCCCCGGGGACACCAACATTCAGTACTTC. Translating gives CASTPPGDTNIQYF.

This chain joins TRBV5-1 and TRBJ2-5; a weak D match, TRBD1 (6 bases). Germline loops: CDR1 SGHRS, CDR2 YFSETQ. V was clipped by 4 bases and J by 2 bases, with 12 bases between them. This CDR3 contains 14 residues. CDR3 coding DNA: TGCGCCAGCAGCAAGGACAGAAAACAAGAGACCCAGTACTTC. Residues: CASSKDRKQETQYF.

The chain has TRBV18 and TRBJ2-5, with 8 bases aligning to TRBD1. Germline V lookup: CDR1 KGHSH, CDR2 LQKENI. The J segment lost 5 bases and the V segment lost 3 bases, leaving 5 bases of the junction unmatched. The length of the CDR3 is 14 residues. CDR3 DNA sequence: TGTGCCAGCTCACCCTCCAGGGGGCACGAGACCCAGTACTTC. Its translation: CASSPSRGHETQYF.

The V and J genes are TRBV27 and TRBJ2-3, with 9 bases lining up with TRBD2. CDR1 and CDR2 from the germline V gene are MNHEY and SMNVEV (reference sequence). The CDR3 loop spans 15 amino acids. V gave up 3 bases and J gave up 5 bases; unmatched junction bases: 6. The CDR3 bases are TGTGCCAGCAGTTTCTTGCGGGGGGGCCAAGATACGCAGTATTTT. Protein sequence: CASSFLRGGQDTQYF.

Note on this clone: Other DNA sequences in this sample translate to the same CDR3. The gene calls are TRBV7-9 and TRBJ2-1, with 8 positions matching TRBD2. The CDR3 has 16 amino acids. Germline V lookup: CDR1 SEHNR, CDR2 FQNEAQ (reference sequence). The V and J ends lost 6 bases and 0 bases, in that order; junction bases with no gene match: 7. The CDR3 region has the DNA TGTGCCAGCAGGCTAAGCGGGGGTCCCTCCTACAATGAGCAGTTCTTC. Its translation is CASRLSGGPSYNEQFF.